The clone carrying this TCR beta chain has just one count. Trimming shortened V by 9 bases and J by 1 base, and 10 bases separated the two germline ends. CDR1 is KGHDR, CDR2 SFDVKD, per germline. The CDR3 sequence is 13 residues long. TCRdb's copy holds only in-frame clones and misses some; the assay was immunoSEQ multiplex PCR. The sample has about 130,000 clones; nearly 90% are singletons. The sample originates from a study of blood T cell repertoires in COVID-19. The TCR was taken from an elderly woman with acute or convalescent COVID-19. The specimen was peripheral blood. This chain uses TRBV24-1 with TRBJ2-3; a weak D match, TRBD2 (5 bases). CDR3 sequence (DNA): TGTGCCACCGATGACGGGGGCACAGATACGCAGTATTTT. Residues: CATDDGGTDTQYF.